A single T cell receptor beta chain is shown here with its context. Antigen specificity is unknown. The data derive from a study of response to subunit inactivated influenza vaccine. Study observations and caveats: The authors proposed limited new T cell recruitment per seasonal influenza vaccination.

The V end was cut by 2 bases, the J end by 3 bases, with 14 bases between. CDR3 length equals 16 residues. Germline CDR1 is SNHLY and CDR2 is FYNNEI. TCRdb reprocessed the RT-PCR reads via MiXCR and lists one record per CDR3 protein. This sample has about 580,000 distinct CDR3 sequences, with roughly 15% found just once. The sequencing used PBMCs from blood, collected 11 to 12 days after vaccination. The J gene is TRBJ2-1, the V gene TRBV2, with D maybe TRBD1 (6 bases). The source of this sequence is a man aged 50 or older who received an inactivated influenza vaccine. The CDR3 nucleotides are TGTGCCAGCAGTGAACGGCGGACAGTTAACTACAATGAGCAGTTCTTC. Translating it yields CASSERRTVNYNEQFF.